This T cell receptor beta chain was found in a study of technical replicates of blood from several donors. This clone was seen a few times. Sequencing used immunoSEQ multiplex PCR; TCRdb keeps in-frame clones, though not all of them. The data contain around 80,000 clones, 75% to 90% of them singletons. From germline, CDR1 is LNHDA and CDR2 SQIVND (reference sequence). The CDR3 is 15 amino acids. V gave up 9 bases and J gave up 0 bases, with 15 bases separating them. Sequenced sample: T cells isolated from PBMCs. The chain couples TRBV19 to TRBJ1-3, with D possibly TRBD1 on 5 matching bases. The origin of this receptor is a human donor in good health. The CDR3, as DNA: TGTGCCAGCTCTTTGACAGTCTTCTCTGGAAACACCATATATTTT. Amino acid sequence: CASSLTVFSGNTIYF.